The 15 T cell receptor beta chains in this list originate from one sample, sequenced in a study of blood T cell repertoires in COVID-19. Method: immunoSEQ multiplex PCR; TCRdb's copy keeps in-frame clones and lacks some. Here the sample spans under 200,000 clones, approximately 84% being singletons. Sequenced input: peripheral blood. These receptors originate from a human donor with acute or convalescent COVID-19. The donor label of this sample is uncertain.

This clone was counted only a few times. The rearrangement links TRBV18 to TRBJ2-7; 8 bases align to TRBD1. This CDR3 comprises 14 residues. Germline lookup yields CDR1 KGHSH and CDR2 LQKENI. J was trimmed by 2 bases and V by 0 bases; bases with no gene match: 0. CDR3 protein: CASSPPGQAYEQYF. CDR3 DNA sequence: TGTGCCAGCTCACCACCGGGACAGGCCTACGAGCAGTACTTC.

As DNA, the CDR3 is TGTGCCAGCAGCCGGGACAGAGGATATTCACCCCTCCACTTT. Translation gives CASSRDRGYSPLHF. This chain uses TRBV11-2 with TRBJ1-6, with TRBD1 matching 7 bases. Germline loops: CDR1 SGHAT, CDR2 FQNNGV. V shed 5 bases and J 8 bases; nucleotides not matched to a gene: 6. The CDR3 contains 14 residues.

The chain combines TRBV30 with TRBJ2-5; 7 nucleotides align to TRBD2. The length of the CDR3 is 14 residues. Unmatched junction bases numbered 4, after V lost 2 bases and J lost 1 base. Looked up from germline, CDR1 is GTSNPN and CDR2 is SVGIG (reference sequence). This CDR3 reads CAWSRRGIQETQYF. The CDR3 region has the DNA TGTGCCTGGAGTAGGCGGGGGATCCAAGAGACCCAGTACTTC.

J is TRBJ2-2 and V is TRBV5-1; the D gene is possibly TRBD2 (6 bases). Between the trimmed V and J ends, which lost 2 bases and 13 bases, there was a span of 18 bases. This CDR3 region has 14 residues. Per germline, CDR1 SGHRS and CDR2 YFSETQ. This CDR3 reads CASSFGGPSSRLFF. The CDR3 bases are TGCGCCAGCAGCTTCGGGGGACCGAGTAGTCGGCTGTTTTTT.

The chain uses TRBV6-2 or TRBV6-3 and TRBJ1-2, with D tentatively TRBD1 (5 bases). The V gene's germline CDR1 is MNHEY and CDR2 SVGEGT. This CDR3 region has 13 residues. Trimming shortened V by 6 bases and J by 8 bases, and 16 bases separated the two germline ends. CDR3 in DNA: TGTGCCAGCAGCCCCCGGGAGGGGCAAGGCTACACCTTC. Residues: CASSPREGQGYTF.

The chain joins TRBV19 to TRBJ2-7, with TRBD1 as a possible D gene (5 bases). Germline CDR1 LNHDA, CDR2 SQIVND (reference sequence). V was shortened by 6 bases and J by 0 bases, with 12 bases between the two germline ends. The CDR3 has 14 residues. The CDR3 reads CASRTTASSYEQYF. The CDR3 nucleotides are TGTGCCAGTAGGACGACAGCTAGCTCCTACGAGCAGTACTTC.

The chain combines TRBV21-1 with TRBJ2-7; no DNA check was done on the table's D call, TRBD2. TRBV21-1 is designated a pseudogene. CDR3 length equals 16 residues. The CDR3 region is CASTYRPREGSYEQYF. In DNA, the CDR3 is TGTGCCAGCACCTACCGTCCGCGGGAGGGTTCCTACGAGCAGTACTTC.

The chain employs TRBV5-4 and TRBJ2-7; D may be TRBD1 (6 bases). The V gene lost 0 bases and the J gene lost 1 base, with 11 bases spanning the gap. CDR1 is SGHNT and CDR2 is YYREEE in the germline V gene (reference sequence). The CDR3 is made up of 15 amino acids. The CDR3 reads CASSLGQGISYEQYF. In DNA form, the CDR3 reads TGTGCCAGCAGCTTGGGGCAGGGGATATCCTACGAGCAGTACTTC. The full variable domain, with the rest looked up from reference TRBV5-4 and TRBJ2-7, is ETGVTQSPTHLIKTRGQQVTLRCSSQSGHNTVSWYQQALGQGPQFIFQYYREEENGRGNFPPRFSGLQFPNYSSELNVNALELDDSALYLCASSLGQGISYEQYFGPGTRLTVT.

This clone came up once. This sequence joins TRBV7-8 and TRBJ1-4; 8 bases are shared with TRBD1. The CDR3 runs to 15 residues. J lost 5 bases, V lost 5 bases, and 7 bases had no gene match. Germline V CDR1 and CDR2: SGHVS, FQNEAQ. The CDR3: CASSVTGGSNEKLFF. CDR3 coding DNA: TGTGCCAGCAGCGTAACAGGGGGTTCAAATGAAAAACTGTTTTTT.

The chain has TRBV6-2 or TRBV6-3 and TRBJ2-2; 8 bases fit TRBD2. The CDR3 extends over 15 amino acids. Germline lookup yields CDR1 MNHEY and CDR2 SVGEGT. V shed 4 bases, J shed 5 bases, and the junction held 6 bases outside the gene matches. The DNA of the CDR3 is TGTGCCAGCAGTTCGGGGGGGCATTTGACCGGGGAGCTGTTTTTT. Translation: CASSSGGHLTGELFF.

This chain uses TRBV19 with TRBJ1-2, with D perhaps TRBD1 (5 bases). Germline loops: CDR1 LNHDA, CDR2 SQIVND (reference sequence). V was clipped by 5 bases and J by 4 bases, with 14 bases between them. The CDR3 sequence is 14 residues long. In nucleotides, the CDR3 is TGTGCCAGTAGTCCGTCGGTAGGGGTCTATGGCTACACCTTC. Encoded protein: CASSPSVGVYGYTF.

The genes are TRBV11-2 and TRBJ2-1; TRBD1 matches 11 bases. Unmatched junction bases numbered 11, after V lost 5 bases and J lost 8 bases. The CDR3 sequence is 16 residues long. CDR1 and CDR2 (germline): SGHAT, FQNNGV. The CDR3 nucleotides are TGTGCCAGCAGCCTGGACAGGACAGGGGGCATGGATGAGCAGTTCTTC. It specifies CASSLDRTGGMDEQFF.

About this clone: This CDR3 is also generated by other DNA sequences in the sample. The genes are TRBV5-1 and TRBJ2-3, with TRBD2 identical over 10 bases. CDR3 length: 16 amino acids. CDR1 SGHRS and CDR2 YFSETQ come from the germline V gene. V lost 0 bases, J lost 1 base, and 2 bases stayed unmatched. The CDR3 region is CASSLGGTSGTDTQYF. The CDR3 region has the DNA TGCGCCAGCAGCTTGGGCGGGACTAGCGGCACAGATACGCAGTATTTT.

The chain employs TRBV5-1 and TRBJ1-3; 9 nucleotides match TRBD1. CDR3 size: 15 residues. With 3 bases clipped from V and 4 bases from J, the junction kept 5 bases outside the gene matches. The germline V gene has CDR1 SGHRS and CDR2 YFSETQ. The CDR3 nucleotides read TGCGCCAGCAGCTCGGGACAGGGCTTCGGAAACACCATATATTTT. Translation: CASSSGQGFGNTIYF.

CDR3 sequence (DNA): TGTGCCAGCAGTGATCTAGACAGGGGGTCTTCCTACGAGCAGTACTTC. Translated: CASSDLDRGSSYEQYF. The gene calls are TRBV6-1 and TRBJ2-7, with 9 bases that match TRBD1. The germline V gene encodes CDR1 MNHNS and CDR2 SASEGT. The CDR3 has 16 residues. Trimming cost V 3 bases and J 1 base; bases outside gene matches: 7.